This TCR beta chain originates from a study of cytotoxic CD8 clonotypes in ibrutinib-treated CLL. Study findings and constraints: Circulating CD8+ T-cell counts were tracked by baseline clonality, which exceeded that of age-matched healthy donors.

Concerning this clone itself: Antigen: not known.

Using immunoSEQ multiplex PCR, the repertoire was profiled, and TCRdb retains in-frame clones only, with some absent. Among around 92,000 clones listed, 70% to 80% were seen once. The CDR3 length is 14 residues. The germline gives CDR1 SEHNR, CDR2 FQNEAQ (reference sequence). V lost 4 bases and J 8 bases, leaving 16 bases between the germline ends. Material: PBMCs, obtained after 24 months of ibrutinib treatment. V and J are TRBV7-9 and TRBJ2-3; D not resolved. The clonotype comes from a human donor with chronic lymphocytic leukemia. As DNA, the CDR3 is TGTGCCAGCAGCTCACCACTCCGTGCTGGTACGCAGTATTTT. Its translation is CASSSPLRAGTQYF.